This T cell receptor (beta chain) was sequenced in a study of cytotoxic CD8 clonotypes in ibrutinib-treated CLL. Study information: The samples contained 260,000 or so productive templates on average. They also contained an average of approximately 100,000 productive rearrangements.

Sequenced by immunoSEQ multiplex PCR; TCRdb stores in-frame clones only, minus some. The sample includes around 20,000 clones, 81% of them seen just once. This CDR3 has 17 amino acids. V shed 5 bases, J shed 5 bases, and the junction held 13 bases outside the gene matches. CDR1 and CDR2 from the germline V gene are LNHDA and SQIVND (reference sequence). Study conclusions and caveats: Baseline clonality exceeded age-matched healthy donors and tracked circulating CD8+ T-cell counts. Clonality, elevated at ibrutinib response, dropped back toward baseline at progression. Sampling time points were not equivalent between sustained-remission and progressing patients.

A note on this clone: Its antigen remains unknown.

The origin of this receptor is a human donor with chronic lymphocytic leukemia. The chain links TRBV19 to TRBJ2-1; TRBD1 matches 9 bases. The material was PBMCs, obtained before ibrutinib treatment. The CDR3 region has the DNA TGTGCCAGTAGTTCCCCAGCGTGGGACAGGGATAACAATGAGCAGTTCTTC. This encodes CASSSPAWDRDNNEQFF.